This note documents a single T cell receptor beta chain sequence. This entry is derived from a study of OX40 agonist ivuxolimab in advanced cancers. Study-level background: Ivuxolimab is a fully human IgG2 antibody that activates OX40 (CD134). Those enrolled were 80% to 85% male, with a mean age of roughly 62 years and ages from about 20 to 90.

TCRdb keeps only in-frame clones here, not all; method: immunoSEQ multiplex PCR. The table has about 44,000 clones, 70% to 90% seen once; the top ten hold roughly 48%. The CDR3 extends over 15 amino acids. The germline V and J ends were trimmed by 3 bases and 3 bases, with 15 bases remaining between them. CDR1 is SGDLS, CDR2 YYNGEE, per germline. People who had autoimmune disease history or systemic immunosuppression were excluded. J is TRBJ2-5 and V is TRBV9, with a tentative D call TRBD2 (5 bases). Material: CD4+ or CD8+ T cells sorted from blood, obtained in a trial of the OX40 agonist ivuxolimab. The TCR sequence derives from an adult with an advanced solid tumor such as melanoma, head and neck, liver or kidney cancer. CDR3 in DNA: TGTGCCAGCAGCGGAGGGCCCCTTTCTAAAGAGACCCAGTACTTC. Protein: CASSGGPLSKETQYF.